This note documents a single TCR beta chain sequence. Its antigen is undetermined. This CDR3 has 13 residues. Deletions cut 0 bases from V and 11 bases from J, with 11 bases between. Germline assignment: CDR1 SGHVS and CDR2 FNYEAQ. This entry is derived from a study of regulatory T cells. Findings and limits, study-wide: In CD3G-deficient patients, conventional CD4+ T cells were enriched for hydrophobic CDR3 residues at positions 6 and 7. Skewed V and J usage and few unique V-J pairs marked patient repertoires, most in Tregs.

Primers: 52 TRBV forward and 13 TRBJ reverse. Clones were read by immunoSEQ multiplex PCR, and TCRdb kept only the in-frame ones, dropping some. The table includes about 34,000 clones, approximately 93% detected once. The clonotype was recovered from a child younger than 10 with CD3G deficiency. Sequenced: conventional CD4+ T cells sorted from blood. The genes are TRBV7-6 and TRBJ2-1, with D unclear. CDR3 loop: CASSLAFHKQQFF. CDR3 bases: TGTGCCAGCAGCTTAGCCTTCCATAAGCAGCAGTTCTTC.